This T cell receptor beta chain was recovered during a study of blood T cells in healthy people across ages. The second PCR ran about 6 to 12 cycles with a sample-barcoded 5' primer and J-beta primers. TCRdb called the 5' RACE reads again in MiXCR, with one record for every CDR3 protein. The table shows 850,000 to 1,000,000 distinct CDR3 sequences, with 45% to 60% occurring only once. This clonotype came up many times. The ends lost 5 bases at V and 4 bases at J; junction bases unmatched: 9. CDR1 is MNHEY and CDR2 is SVGEGT in the germline V gene. The CDR3 has 16 residues. The receptor was isolated from a woman aged 55-70 years in good health. The sample consisted of blood. The rearrangement links TRBV6-2 or TRBV6-3 to TRBJ2-4; 9 nucleotides agree with TRBD1. The CDR3 DNA sequence: TGTGCCAGCAGTATACAGGGGGCGGCCAGAAAAAACATTCAGTACTTC. As protein: CASSIQGAARKNIQYF.